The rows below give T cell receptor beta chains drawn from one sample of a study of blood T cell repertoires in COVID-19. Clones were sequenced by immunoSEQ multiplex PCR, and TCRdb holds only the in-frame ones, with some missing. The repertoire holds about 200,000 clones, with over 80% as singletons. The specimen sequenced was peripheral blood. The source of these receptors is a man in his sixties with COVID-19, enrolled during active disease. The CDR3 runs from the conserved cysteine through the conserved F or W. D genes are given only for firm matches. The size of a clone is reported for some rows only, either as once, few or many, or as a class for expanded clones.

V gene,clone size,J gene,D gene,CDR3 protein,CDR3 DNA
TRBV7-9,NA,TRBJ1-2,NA,CASSLSEGYTF,TGTGCCAGCAGCCTTTCTGAGGGCTACACCTTC
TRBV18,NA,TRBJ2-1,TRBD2,CASSPTSGSYNEQFF,TGTGCCAGCTCACCTACTAGCGGATCCTACAATGAGCAGTTCTTC
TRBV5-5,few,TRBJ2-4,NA,CASSPSPGKNIQYF,TGTGCCAGCAGCCCTTCCCCGGGAAAAAACATTCAGTACTTC
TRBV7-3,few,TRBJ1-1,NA,CASAIDIGVRAFF,TGTGCCAGCGCCATTGACATCGGGGTGAGGGCTTTCTTT
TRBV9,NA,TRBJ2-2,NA,CASSVLGGNTGELFF,TGTGCCAGCAGCGTACTAGGAGGGAACACCGGGGAGCTGTTTTTT
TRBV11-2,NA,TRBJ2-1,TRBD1,CASSRGQGAYNEQFF,TGTGCCAGCAGCAGGGGACAGGGGGCTTACAATGAGCAGTTCTTC
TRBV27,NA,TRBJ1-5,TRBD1,CASSPADRVVNQPQHF,TGTGCCAGCAGTCCTGCGGACAGGGTGGTAAATCAGCCCCAGCATTTT
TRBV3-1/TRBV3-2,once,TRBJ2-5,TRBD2,CASSQRGLAGGQETQYF,TGTGCCAGCAGCCAAAGGGGGCTAGCGGGGGGCCAAGAGACCCAGTACTTC
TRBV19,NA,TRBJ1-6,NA,CASSMRFGPRGSPLHF,TGTGCCAGTAGTATGCGGTTCGGACCCCGGGGTTCACCCCTCCACTTT
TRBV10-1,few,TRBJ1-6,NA,CASSDGRTFDNSPLHF,TGCGCCAGCAGTGATGGACGGACTTTTGATAATTCACCCCTCCACTTT
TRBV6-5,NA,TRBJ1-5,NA,CASSPYYRSNQPQHF,TGTGCCAGCAGCCCCTACTACAGGAGCAATCAGCCCCAGCATTTT
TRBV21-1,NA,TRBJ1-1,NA,CASSKVGAEAFF,TGTGCCAGCAGCAAAGTTGGAGCTGAAGCTTTCTTT
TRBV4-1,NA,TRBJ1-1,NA,CASSQAQGRNTEAFF,TGCGCCAGCAGCCAAGCCCAGGGCAGGAACACTGAAGCTTTCTTT
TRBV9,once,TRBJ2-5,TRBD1,CASSVEDRDETQYF,TGTGCCAGCAGCGTAGAGGACAGGGATGAGACCCAGTACTTC
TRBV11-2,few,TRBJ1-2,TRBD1,CASSKSGTATGEGYTF,TGTGCCAGCAGCAAATCCGGGACAGCGACAGGTGAAGGCTACACCTTC
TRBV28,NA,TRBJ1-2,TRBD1,CASSPSDRGYGYTF,TGTGCCAGCAGTCCTTCGGACAGGGGCTATGGCTACACCTTC
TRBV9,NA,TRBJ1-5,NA,CASSVGRSNQPQHF,TGTGCCAGCAGCGTAGGTCGGAGCAATCAGCCCCAGCATTTT
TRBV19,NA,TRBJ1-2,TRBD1,CASSSPGQGTGYTF,TGTGCCAGTAGTTCGCCGGGACAGGGGACGGGCTACACCTTC
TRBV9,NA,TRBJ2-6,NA,CASSPPNSGANVLTF,TGTGCCAGCAGCCCTCCTAATTCTGGGGCCAACGTCCTGACTTTC
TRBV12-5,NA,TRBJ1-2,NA,CASGSRDRGEVITF,TGTGCTAGTGGTTCCAGGGATAGAGGAGAGGTAATCACCTTC
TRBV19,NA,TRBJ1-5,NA,CASRELVRGYSNQPQHF,TGTGCCTCCCGAGAACTGGTCCGAGGCTATAGCAATCAGCCCCAGCATTTT
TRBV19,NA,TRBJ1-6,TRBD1,CASSDNRGPLESPLHF,TGTGCCAGTAGTGATAACAGGGGGCCGCTAGAATCACCCCTCCACTTT
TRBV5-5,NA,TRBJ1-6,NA,CASSLVTDDLHF,TGTGCCAGCAGCTTGGTAACAGACGACCTCCACTTT
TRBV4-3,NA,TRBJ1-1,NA,CASSQDRLVKAFF,TGCGCCAGCAGCCAAGATCGGTTGGTGAAAGCTTTCTTT
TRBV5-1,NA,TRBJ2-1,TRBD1,CASSLSDRVSNEQFF,TGCGCCAGCAGCTTGTCCGACAGGGTGTCAAATGAGCAGTTCTTC
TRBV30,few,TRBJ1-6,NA,CAWSVGGVYNSPLHF,TGTGCCTGGAGTGTAGGAGGAGTTTATAATTCACCCCTCCACTTT
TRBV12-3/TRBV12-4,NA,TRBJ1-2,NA,CASSDNRVGGYTF,TGTGCCAGCAGCGACAACAGGGTCGGTGGCTACACCTTC
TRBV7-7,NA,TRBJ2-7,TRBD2,CASSLASGSRYEQYF,TGTGCCAGCAGCTTGGCTAGCGGGAGTAGGTACGAGCAGTACTTC
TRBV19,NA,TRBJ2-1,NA,CASSIRPHGTYNEQFF,TGTGCCAGTAGTATAAGACCCCACGGGACCTACAATGAGCAGTTCTTC
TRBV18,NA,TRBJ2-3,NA,CASSQSPGVTDTQYF,TGTGCCAGCTCACAGAGCCCCGGAGTCACAGATACGCAGTATTTT
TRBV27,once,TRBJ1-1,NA,CASSLQGGSEAFF,TGTGCCAGCAGTTTACAGGGAGGCTCTGAAGCTTTCTTT
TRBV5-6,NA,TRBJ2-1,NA,CASSSSRGGGWRNEQFF,TGTGCCAGCAGCTCCTCGCGCGGGGGCGGGTGGAGAAATGAGCAGTTCTTC
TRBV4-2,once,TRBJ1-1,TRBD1,CASSQMDRLNTEAFF,TGTGCCAGCAGCCAGATGGACAGGTTGAACACTGAAGCTTTCTTT
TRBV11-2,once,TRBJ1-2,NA,CASRRLINYGYTF,TGTGCCAGCAGGCGACTGATTAACTATGGCTACACCTTC
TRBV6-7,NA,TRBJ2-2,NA,CASSLVDTANTGELFF,TGTGCCAGCAGTTTGGTGGACACGGCGAACACCGGGGAGCTGTTTTTT
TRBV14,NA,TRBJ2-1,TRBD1,CASSQGVRAGTVYNEQFF,TGTGCCAGCAGCCAAGGGGTAAGAGCCGGGACAGTTTACAATGAGCAGTTCTTC
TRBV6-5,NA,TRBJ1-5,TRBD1,CASTPGQGNQPQHF,TGTGCCAGCACCCCGGGACAGGGCAATCAGCCCCAGCATTTT
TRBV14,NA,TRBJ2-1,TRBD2,CASSQVSSGRNYNEQFF,TGTGCCAGCAGCCAAGTGTCTAGCGGGAGGAACTACAATGAGCAGTTCTTC
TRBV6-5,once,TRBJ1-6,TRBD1,CATFRWTGGNSPLHF,TGTGCCACCTTCCGGTGGACAGGGGGTAATTCACCCCTCCACTTT
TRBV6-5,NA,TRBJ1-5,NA,CASSYSSDQPQHF,TGTGCCAGCAGTTACTCGAGCGATCAGCCCCAGCATTTT
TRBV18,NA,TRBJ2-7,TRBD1,CASSPPGQGGQGEQYF,TGTGCCAGCTCACCACCGGGACAGGGGGGACAGGGGGAGCAGTACTTC
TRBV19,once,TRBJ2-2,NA,CASSLNTGELFF,TGTGCCAGTAGTCTGAACACCGGGGAGCTGTTTTTT
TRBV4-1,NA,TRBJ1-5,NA,CASSQDPFNAGNSNQPQHF,TGCGCCAGCAGCCAAGACCCATTCAATGCAGGGAATAGCAATCAGCCCCAGCATTTT
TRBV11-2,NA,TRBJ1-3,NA,CASSPSRGRSSGNTIYF,TGTGCCAGCAGCCCCAGTCGGGGAAGGAGCTCTGGAAACACCATATATTTT
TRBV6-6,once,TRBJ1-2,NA,CASSQQELNYGYTF,TGTGCCAGCAGTCAACAAGAATTGAACTATGGCTACACCTTC
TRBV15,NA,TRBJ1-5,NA,CATRVQGAGSQPQHF,TGTGCCACCAGAGTACAGGGCGCGGGTAGTCAGCCCCAGCATTTT
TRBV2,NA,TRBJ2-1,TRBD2,CASSGQRDRYNEQFF,TGTGCCAGCAGTGGACAGCGGGACCGTTACAATGAGCAGTTCTTC
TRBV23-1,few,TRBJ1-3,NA,CASRAGGNTIYF,TGCGCCAGCAGGGCAGGGGGAAACACCATATATTTT
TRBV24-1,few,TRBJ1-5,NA,CATSDRGQPQPQHF,TGTGCCACCAGTGACCGAGGACAGCCTCAGCCCCAGCATTTT
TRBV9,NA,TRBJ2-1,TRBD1,CASSVIGTGENEQFF,TGTGCCAGCAGCGTAATAGGGACAGGGGAAAATGAGCAGTTCTTC
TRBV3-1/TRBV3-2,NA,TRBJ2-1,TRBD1,CASSQGQGVVNEQFF,TGTGCCAGCAGCCAAGGTCAGGGGGTTGTCAATGAGCAGTTCTTC
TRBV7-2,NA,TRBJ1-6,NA,CASSLRAGLDNSPLHF,TGTGCCAGCAGCTTAAGGGCGGGGTTAGATAATTCACCCCTCCACTTT
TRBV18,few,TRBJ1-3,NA,CASSPPTRNTIYF,TGTGCCAGCTCACCACCAACCAGGAACACCATATATTTT
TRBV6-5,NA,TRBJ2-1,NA,CASKRLTTYNEQFF,TGTGCCAGCAAGCGCTTAACTACCTACAATGAGCAGTTCTTC
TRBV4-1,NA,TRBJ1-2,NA,CASSQEGGRGGYGYTF,TGCGCCAGCAGCCAAGAAGGAGGCAGGGGTGGCTATGGCTACACCTTC